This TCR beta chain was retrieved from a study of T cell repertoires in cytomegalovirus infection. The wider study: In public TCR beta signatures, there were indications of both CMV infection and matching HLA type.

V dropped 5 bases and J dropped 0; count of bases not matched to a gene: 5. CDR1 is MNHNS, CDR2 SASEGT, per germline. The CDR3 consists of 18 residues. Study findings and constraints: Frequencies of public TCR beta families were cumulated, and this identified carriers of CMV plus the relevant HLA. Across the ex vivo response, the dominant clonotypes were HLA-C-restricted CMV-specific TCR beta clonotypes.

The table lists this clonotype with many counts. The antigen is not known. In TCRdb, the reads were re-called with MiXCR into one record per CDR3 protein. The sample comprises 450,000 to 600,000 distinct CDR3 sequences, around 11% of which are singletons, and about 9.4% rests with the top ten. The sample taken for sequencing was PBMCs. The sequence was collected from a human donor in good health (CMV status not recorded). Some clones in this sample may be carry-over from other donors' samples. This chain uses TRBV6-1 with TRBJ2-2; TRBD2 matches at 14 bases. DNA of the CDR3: TGTGCCAGCAGTCGGACTAGCGGGAGGTCCCCGAACACCGGGGAGCTGTTTTTT. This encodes CASSRTSGRSPNTGELFF.